These T cell receptor beta chains were read from a single sample in a study of T cells in Graves' hyperthyroidism and ophthalmopathy. MiXCR, applied by TCRdb to the multiplex PCR reads, yields one record per CDR3 protein. The sample has approximately 400,000 distinct CDR3 sequences, around a sixth seen once. Sequenced sample: blood. These receptors were taken from a man aged 18-30 years with Graves' ophthalmopathy. CDR3s include the opening cysteine and the closing phenylalanine or tryptophan.

TRBJ1-2,TRBV4-1,CASQISEARESGYTF
TRBJ1-2,TRBV12-3/TRBV12-4,CASSLVTDYGYTF
TRBJ1-1,TRBV6-1,CASSIFGGWNTEAFF
TRBJ1-1,TRBV9,CASSPGVGTEAFF
TRBJ2-7,TRBV28,CASSFPTPLLREQYF
TRBJ1-5,TRBV12-5,CASAIELDNQPQHF
TRBJ1-2,TRBV2,CASRTDRGPGYTF
TRBJ1-3,TRBV5-1,CASSLAAGAGNTIYF
TRBJ2-3,TRBV9,CASSASGGVPDTQYF
TRBJ2-5,TRBV10-3,CAISDPSGTQETQYF